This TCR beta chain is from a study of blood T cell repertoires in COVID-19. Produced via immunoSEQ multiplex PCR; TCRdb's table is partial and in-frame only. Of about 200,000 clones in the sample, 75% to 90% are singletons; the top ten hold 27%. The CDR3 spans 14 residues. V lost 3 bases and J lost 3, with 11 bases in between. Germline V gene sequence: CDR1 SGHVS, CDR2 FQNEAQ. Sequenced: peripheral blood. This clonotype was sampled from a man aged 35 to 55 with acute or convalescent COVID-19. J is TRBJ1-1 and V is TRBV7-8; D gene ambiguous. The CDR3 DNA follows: TGTGCCAGCAGCTTTCCTCAGGAGGACACTGAAGCTTTCTTT. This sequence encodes CASSFPQEDTEAFF.